One sample yielded the 30 T cell receptor beta chains listed below, sequenced in a study of T cell responses to AZD1222 COVID-19 vaccine. Clones were read by immunoSEQ multiplex PCR, and TCRdb kept only the in-frame ones, dropping some. Among approximately 140,000 clones listed, just over 90% were seen once. The source was peripheral blood, collected on day 0 of MenACWY control vaccination. The origin of the receptors is an adult in good health.

V gene TRBV6-4 combines with J gene TRBJ2-5; the D gene is possibly TRBD2 (6 bases). Looked up from germline, CDR1 is MRHNA and CDR2 is SNTAGT. This CDR3 has 15 amino acids. Trimming stripped 3 bases from V and 2 bases from J, with 13 bases between. The CDR3 DNA sequence: TGTGCCAGCAGTGAGGGTAGCGGAGCTCAAGAGACCCAGTACTTC. It translates to CASSEGSGAQETQYF.

V gene TRBV5-1 combines with J gene TRBJ2-2, with D unclear. Looked up from germline, CDR1 is SGHRS and CDR2 is YFSETQ. The CDR3 has 16 residues. The V end lost 1 base, the J end lost 3 bases, and 13 bases lay between the germline ends. As DNA, the CDR3 is TGCGCCAGCAGCTTGCAAGTGAGAATGGACACCGGGGAGCTGTTTTTT. This gives the protein CASSLQVRMDTGELFF. The entire variable domain, with the rest obtained from reference TRBV5-1 and TRBJ2-2, is as follows: KAGVTQTPRYLIKTRGQQVTLSCSPISGHRSVSWYQQTPGQGLQFLFEYFSETQRNKGNFPGRFSGRQFSNSRSEMNVSTLELGDSALYLCASSLQVRMDTGELFFGEGSRLTVL.

The gene calls are TRBV30 and TRBJ1-2; D uncertain. V was clipped by 3 bases and J by 4 bases, with 9 bases between them. Germline V gene sequence: CDR1 GTSNPN, CDR2 SVGIG (reference sequence). The CDR3 extends over 12 amino acids. The CDR3 loop reads CAWSQTIYGYTF. In DNA, the CDR3 is TGTGCCTGGAGCCAGACGATCTATGGCTACACCTTC.

The rearrangement uses TRBV2 and TRBJ1-2; D is uncertain. This CDR3 has 14 residues. Trimming removed 3 bases from V and 6 bases from J, with 14 bases in between. Per the germline V gene, CDR1 is SNHLY and CDR2 is FYNNEI. The CDR3 DNA follows: TGTGCCAGCAGTGAGGGGAACGGGAGAGATGGCTACACCTTC. Translation: CASSEGNGRDGYTF.

V is TRBV4-1 and J is TRBJ1-3, with a weak D call TRBD1 (6 bases). Trimming took 0 bases from V and 6 from J, leaving 18 bases between them. The length of the CDR3 is 17 residues. CDR1 MGHRA and CDR2 YSYEKL come from the germline V gene. This chain's CDR3 is CASSQERGTTAVNTIYF. CDR3 nucleotide sequence: TGCGCCAGCAGCCAAGAGAGGGGGACGACCGCCGTAAACACCATATATTTT.

This clone occurred a few times. The CDR3 loop reads CSGDSPNTGELFF. CDR3 DNA sequence: TGCAGCGGAGACAGTCCGAACACCGGGGAGCTGTTTTTT. The V and J genes are TRBV29-1 and TRBJ2-2; the D gene is possibly TRBD1 (5 bases). Between the trimmed V and J ends, which lost 7 bases and 0 bases, there was a span of 9 bases. Germline-derived CDR1 and CDR2 are SQVTM and ANQGSEA. This CDR3 is built from 13 residues.

The chain employs TRBV6-5 and TRBJ2-1, with 9 bases fitting TRBD1. CDR1 is MNHEY, CDR2 SVGAGI, per germline. The CDR3 runs 15 residues. With V trimmed by 2 bases and J by 6 bases, 5 bases remained unmatched. CDR3 in amino acids: CASSYGDRAPNEQFF. As DNA, the CDR3 is TGTGCCAGCAGTTACGGGGACAGGGCCCCCAATGAGCAGTTCTTC.

This chain uses TRBV19 with TRBJ1-2; unclear D gene. The CDR3 covers 13 residues. The germline CDR1 and CDR2 sequences are LNHDA and SQIVND (reference sequence). V lost 5 bases to trimming and J lost 0 bases, with 7 bases between them. CDR3: CASSFQTNYGYTF. The CDR3, as DNA: TGTGCCAGTAGTTTTCAGACTAACTATGGCTACACCTTC.

V gene TRBV23-1 combines with J gene TRBJ1-2; D is perhaps TRBD1 (6 bases). TRBV23-1 is an ORF, with its function uncertain. V was shortened by 4 bases and J by 4 bases, with 10 bases between the two germline ends. CDR3 size: 13 residues. CDR3 region: CASSLDRFYGYTF. CDR3 in DNA: TGCGCCAGCAGTCTAGACAGGTTCTATGGCTACACCTTC.

The chain uses TRBV27 and TRBJ2-7; D assignment may be TRBD1 or TRBD2 (5 bases each). With 3 bases removed from V and 0 bases from J, the gap between germline ends came to 9 bases. Germline V lookup: CDR1 MNHEY, CDR2 SMNVEV (reference sequence). The CDR3 is 14 residues long. CDR3 nucleotide sequence: TGTGCCAGCAGTTTGGGGGTGAGCTCCTACGAGCAGTACTTC. Translating gives CASSLGVSSYEQYF.

The V gene is TRBV7-6, the J gene TRBJ1-5; 9 bases fit TRBD1. Germline CDR1 reads SGHVS; CDR2 reads FNYEAQ. Trimming cost V 1 base and J 0 bases; bases outside gene matches: 7. This CDR3 has 18 residues. The DNA of the CDR3 is TGTGCCAGCAGCTTAGGGACAGGGGCGAAATATAGCAATCAGCCCCAGCATTTT. It specifies CASSLGTGAKYSNQPQHF.

The chain uses TRBV28 and TRBJ2-1; 10 bases are shared with TRBD2. The trim removed 4 bases at V and 0 bases at J, leaving 9 bases unmatched. Germline V gene data show CDR1 as MDHEN and CDR2 as SYDVKM. This CDR3 spans 18 amino acids. The CDR3 sequence is CASSSWTSGADSYNEQFF. DNA of the CDR3: TGTGCCAGCAGTTCCTGGACTAGCGGTGCCGACTCCTACAATGAGCAGTTCTTC.

This chain connects TRBV27 to TRBJ2-7; weak D call: TRBD2 (5 bases). Germline loops: CDR1 MNHEY, CDR2 SMNVEV (reference sequence). Between the trimmed V and J ends, which lost 0 bases and 3 bases, there was a span of 9 bases. This CDR3 comprises 14 residues. The chain's CDR3 is CASSLSRGGYEQYF. The CDR3, as DNA: TGTGCCAGCAGTTTATCTCGGGGTGGCTACGAGCAGTACTTC.

The V gene is TRBV9, the J gene TRBJ1-6; TRBD1 matches 8 bases. Germline trimming cut 3 bases from V and 10 bases from J; bases unmatched to any gene: 6. Germline lookup yields CDR1 SGDLS and CDR2 YYNGEE. This CDR3 comprises 14 residues. The CDR3 protein is CASSESGGGSPLHF. The DNA of the CDR3 is TGTGCCAGCAGCGAATCAGGGGGCGGATCACCCCTCCACTTT.

This clone has a single count. The rearrangement uses TRBV30 and TRBJ1-2, with D possibly being TRBD1 (6 bases). This CDR3 comprises 10 residues. Trimming cost V 3 bases and J 14 bases, with 13 bases left between them. The germline gives CDR1 GTSNPN, CDR2 SVGIG (reference sequence). The CDR3 nucleotides are TGTGCCTGGAGGCACAGGGTCTCGACCTTC. Its protein is CAWRHRVSTF.

The chain uses TRBV7-6 and TRBJ1-1; no definite D call. This CDR3 is built from 14 residues. V was pared by 5 bases and J by 2 bases, with 12 bases between. Germline V lookup: CDR1 SGHVS, CDR2 FNYEAQ. The CDR3, as DNA: TGTGCCAGCAGCCCCCGGACCCCCAACACTGAAGCTTTCTTT. Protein sequence: CASSPRTPNTEAFF.

CDR3 region: CAYYWSSYNEQFF. CDR3 sequence (DNA): TGTGCCTACTATTGGAGCTCCTACAATGAGCAGTTCTTC. The chain carries TRBV30 and TRBJ2-1; D is ambiguous. This CDR3 has 13 residues. Trimming left V 7 bases short and J 0 bases short, with 10 bases between. Germline assignment: CDR1 GTSNPN and CDR2 SVGIG (reference sequence).

This chain links TRBV28 with TRBJ2-6; D remains ambiguous. V lost 5 bases, J lost 2 bases, and 7 bases lay in between. The CDR3 loop spans 14 amino acids. Germline CDR1 reads MDHEN; CDR2 reads SYDVKM. The CDR3 DNA sequence: TGTGCCAGCAGTCCACCGGCTGGGGCCAACGTCCTGACTTTC. It yields the protein CASSPPAGANVLTF.

V and J are TRBV9 and TRBJ2-3, with 7 nucleotides matching TRBD1. With V trimmed by 5 bases and J by 2 bases, 2 bases remained unmatched. Looked up from germline, CDR1 is SGDLS and CDR2 is YYNGEE. This CDR3 is 13 amino acids long. The CDR3 DNA reads as TGTGCCAGCAGTGACAGGGTCACAGATACGCAGTATTTT. It translates to CASSDRVTDTQYF.

The chain uses TRBV30 and TRBJ2-7; D perhaps matches TRBD1 (5 bases). Germline V CDR1 and CDR2: GTSNPN, SVGIG (reference sequence). The V end lost 0 bases, the J end lost 4 bases, and 10 bases lay between the germline ends. The CDR3 is 13 residues long. The DNA for the CDR3 is TGTGCCTGGAGTGTACAAAGGGGATACGAGCAGTACTTC. Protein product: CAWSVQRGYEQYF.

The chain uses TRBV24-1 and TRBJ2-1; possibly TRBD2 for D (5 bases). This CDR3 has 18 amino acids. Looked up from germline, CDR1 is KGHDR and CDR2 is SFDVKD. The ends were cut back, 0 bases at V and 0 bases at J, with 14 bases in the middle. CDR3 protein: CATSDLAGPGSSYNEQFF. The DNA for the CDR3 is TGTGCCACCAGTGATTTGGCGGGCCCGGGGAGCTCCTACAATGAGCAGTTCTTC.

J is TRBJ1-1 and V is TRBV7-9; no clear D. CDR3 length: 14 residues. Germline CDR1 reads SEHNR; CDR2 reads FQNEAQ (reference sequence). Trimming removed 3 bases from V and 1 base from J, with 9 bases in between. The CDR3 sequence is CASSLTEKNTEAFF. CDR3 DNA: TGTGCCAGCAGCTTGACGGAAAAGAACACTGAAGCTTTCTTT.

The genes are TRBV2 and TRBJ2-3; D is unclear. Trimming removed 1 base at V and 2 bases at J, with 7 bases between. The CDR3 is 14 residues long. Germline V gene sequence: CDR1 SNHLY, CDR2 FYNNEI. The chain's CDR3 is CASSEGAVTDTQYF. In nucleotides, the CDR3 is TGTGCCAGCAGTGAAGGGGCAGTCACAGATACGCAGTATTTT.

This clone was seen once. The V and J genes are TRBV21-1 and TRBJ1-5; the table names TRBD1, a call not compared with the DNA. TRBV21-1 is a documented pseudogene. This CDR3 region has 13 residues. CDR3 protein: CASSTPTVQPQHF. DNA for the CDR3: TGTGCCAGCAGCACGCCGACAGTTCAGCCCCAGCATTTT.

This sequence joins TRBV5-6 and TRBJ1-2, with 7 bases fitting TRBD1. There are 15 residues in the CDR3. Germline CDR1 reads SGHDT; CDR2 reads YYEEEE. V was pared by 4 bases and J by 4 bases, with 10 bases of the junction left unmatched. The CDR3 DNA sequence: TGTGCCAGCAGCCTGGGGACAGCACTTACCTATGGCTACACCTTC. Translated: CASSLGTALTYGYTF. The entire variable domain, with the rest obtained from reference TRBV5-6 and TRBJ1-2, is as follows: DAGVTQSPTHLIKTRGQQVTLRCSPKSGHDTVSWYQQALGQGPQFIFQYYEEEERQRGNFPDRFSGHQFPNYSSELNVNALLLGDSALYLCASSLGTALTYGYTFGSGTRLTVV.

The chain links TRBV30 to TRBJ1-2; 8 bases fit TRBD1. J lost 4 bases, V lost 2 bases, and 15 bases had no gene match. This CDR3 is built from 17 residues. CDR1 is GTSNPN, CDR2 SVGIG, per germline (reference sequence). The CDR3 spells CAWSTHIGDRQSYGYTF. DNA of the CDR3: TGTGCCTGGAGTACCCACATAGGGGACAGGCAGAGCTATGGCTACACCTTC.

The chain links TRBV5-4 to TRBJ2-5; no definite D call. V was pared by 4 bases and J by 4 bases, with 11 bases between. Germline V gives CDR1 SGHNT, CDR2 YYREEE (reference sequence). This CDR3 is 13 amino acids long. CDR3 sequence (DNA): TGTGCCAGCAGCCAGATCCCTAGAGAGACCCAGTACTTC. Amino acid sequence: CASSQIPRETQYF.

CDR3 nucleotide sequence: TGTGCCAGCAGGGTTTCATCGGGACCTCGCGATGGCTACACCTTC. Protein: CASRVSSGPRDGYTF. This chain connects TRBV3-1 (or the pseudogene TRBV3-2) to TRBJ1-2; perhaps TRBD1 as D (5 bases). The CDR3 consists of 15 residues. Per germline, CDR1 LGHDT and CDR2 YNNKEL (reference sequence). Deletions cut 6 bases from V and 6 bases from J, with 20 bases between.

This chain links TRBV11-2 with TRBJ2-7; D uncertain. V lost 1 base, J lost 4 bases, and 14 bases lay in between. Per the germline V gene, CDR1 is SGHAT and CDR2 is FQNNGV. The CDR3 is made up of 15 amino acids. CDR3 in amino acids: CASSLVVGNGYEQYF. CDR3 nucleotides: TGTGCCAGCAGCTTAGTAGTGGGGAACGGGTACGAGCAGTACTTC.

The rearrangement joins TRBV10-2 to TRBJ1-6; possible D gene TRBD1, 6 bases. The CDR3 is 14 residues long. Germline V lookup: CDR1 WSHSY, CDR2 SAAADI. V was trimmed by 5 bases and J by 7 bases, leaving 12 bases between them. CDR3: CASSQDSWNSPLHF. CDR3 bases: TGCGCCAGCAGTCAGGACAGTTGGAATTCACCCCTCCACTTT.